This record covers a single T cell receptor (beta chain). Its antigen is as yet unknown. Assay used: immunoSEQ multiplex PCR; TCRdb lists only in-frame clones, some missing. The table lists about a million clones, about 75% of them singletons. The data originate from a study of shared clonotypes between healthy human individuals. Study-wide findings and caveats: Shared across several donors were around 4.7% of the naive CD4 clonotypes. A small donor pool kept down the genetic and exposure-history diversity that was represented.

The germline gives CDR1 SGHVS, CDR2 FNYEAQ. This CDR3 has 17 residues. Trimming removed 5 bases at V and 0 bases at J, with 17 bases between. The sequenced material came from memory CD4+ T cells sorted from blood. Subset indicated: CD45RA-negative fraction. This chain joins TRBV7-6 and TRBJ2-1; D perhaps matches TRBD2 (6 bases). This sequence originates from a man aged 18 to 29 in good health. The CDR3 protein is CASSPRAAGSSYNEQFF. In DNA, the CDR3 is TGTGCCAGCAGCCCCCGAGCGGCGGGAAGCTCCTACAATGAGCAGTTCTTC.